This TCR beta chain was recovered during a study of PD-1 blockade in classical Hodgkin lymphoma. Study information: The nivolumab dose that patients received was 3 mg/kg, given intravenously every 2 weeks. Study findings and constraints: CD8+ TCR diversity did not rise significantly by C4D1, unlike CD4+. Healthy donors were reported to have higher baseline TCR diversity than newly diagnosed patients. Individuals who commenced nivolumab within less than 1 year of ASCT were excluded.

Clones were sequenced by immunoSEQ multiplex PCR, and TCRdb holds only the in-frame ones, with some missing. Here the sample spans tens of thousands of clones, around 85% being singletons. Germline V lookup: CDR1 SGHNT, CDR2 YYREEE (reference sequence). This CDR3 is built from 15 residues. Trimming removed 4 bases from V and 8 bases from J; junction bases left unmatched: 6. The time point denotes: cycle 4 day 1 (C4D1), after 6 weeks of nivolumab. Relapse was seen in all patients after autologous stem cell transplantation, and brentuximab vedotin exposure was variable. Researchers report purifying CD4+ T cells from thawed PBMCs by magnetic negative selection. This clone has just a few counts. Its cognate antigen is unknown.

The source was CD4+ T cells from blood, collected before the fourth cycle of nivolumab. This TCR was sampled from a human donor with classical Hodgkin lymphoma. The V call is TRBV5-4, the J call TRBJ1-4; 12 nucleotides match TRBD1. CDR3 amino acids: CASSGTGGAGEKLFF. As DNA, the CDR3 is TGTGCCAGCAGCGGGACAGGGGGCGCGGGGGAAAAACTGTTTTTT.